The following is a T cell receptor beta chain sequence with its context. Its specific antigen is unknown. One base away there is no much larger clone; base qualities are not given. The library was produced with the immunoSEQ multiplex PCR assay. RNA was extracted from all samples and reverse transcribed into cDNA, which served as template for TCR sequencing. SuperScript III was used to make first-strand cDNA, primed with a 2:1 mix of oligo-dT and random hexamers. A synthetic immune receptor repertoire was used to assess amplification bias, and residual bias was removed computationally. The original pipeline was this. Raw reads were preprocessed for error removal, and CDR3 was defined according to IMGT conventions as running from the conserved cysteine to phenylalanine. Clonality was computed by normalizing Shannon entropy by log2 of the number of productive unique TCRs and subtracting the result from 1. CD4 or CD8 identity of scalp clones was inferred by cross-referencing scalp TCRbeta sequences with sorted blood CD4 and CD8 repertoires. TCRdb's version of the immuneACCESS table is confined to in-frame rearrangements and falls short of the full clone set. An unresolved V gene accounts for under half of the shortfall where checked; the remainder is of unknown origin. That table furnishes V, J and clone size, whereas the DNA furnished D and trimming. This sample gives under 350,000 clones in total; about three fifths of them show up just once. The leading ten clones occupy roughly 1.8% of the sample.

This specimen comes from a study of CD8+ T cells in alopecia areata (dated by TCRdb to 2016 to 2019). General notes on the study: The treated patients, all with moderate-to-severe alopecia areata, were enrolled in an open-label pilot trial of oral tofacitinib given at 5 to 10 mg twice daily. Patients stayed on tofacitinib for 6 to 18 months and then had 6 months of follow-up off drug so that delayed response and recurrence could be assessed. Disease severity in treated patients was measured with the SALT score, which quantifies the percentage of affected scalp surface area. In both human patients and the C3H/HeJ mouse model, the study applied high-throughput TCRbeta sequencing to look at T cell clonal expansion in alopecia areata. Scalp tissue and sorted CD4+ and CD8+ peripheral blood T cells from patchy and totalis/universalis alopecia areata patients and from healthy controls were covered by human TCRbeta sequencing. Patients on tofacitinib were biopsied at baseline and after 4 and 24 weeks of treatment, and several of the patients also had a later scalp biopsy. Scalp clonality was compared across normal scalp (n=4), patchy alopecia areata scalp (n=8), and alopecia totalis/universalis scalp (n=8). RNA was obtained with the PAXgene miRNA kit for fixed scalp, the miRNeasy kit for PBMCs, and the RNeasy kit for mouse skin. Amplification of TCRbeta CDR3 regions was done by immunoSEQ multiplex PCR using 35 Vbeta forward primers and 13 Jbeta reverse primers. Findings and caveats that apply to the study as a whole: TCR sequences shared between patients were less clear than in mice, possibly partly because of HLA diversity in the patient population. Unlike mouse skin, which is dominated by gammadelta T cells, normal human skin has resident alphabeta T cells that are also sequenced, and this complicates analysis of the scalp TCR repertoire. Scalp clonality and the number of expanded CD8+ clones among the top 100 scalp clones were significantly decreased by tofacitinib. Compared with normal scalp, lesional scalp, particularly in alopecia totalis/universalis, had higher clonality and more expanded CD8+ clones, which suggests antigenic drive. The treated cohort was small, with a single nonresponder, so links between baseline CD8+ expansion and response need larger studies. Many expanded lesional clones were found to persist in scalp and blood during tofacitinib treatment, and relapse after treatment cessation may be partly explained by this persistence.

The sample's time point label, decoded: around 26 weeks on oral tofacitinib. This specimen's treatment or condition label, per the study, means: oral pan-JAK inhibitor, 5-10 mg twice daily. Lesional scalp punch biopsies and peripheral blood were obtained from alopecia areata patients. PBMCs were separated by density centrifugation and stained for CD3, CD4 and CD8, after which CD4+ and CD8+ T cells were sorted on a FACSAria. Sequencing used CD4+ T cells sorted from blood, obtained at week 24, from a patient treated with tofacitinib. This clonotype was obtained from a human donor with alopecia areata.

The nucleotide sequence is TGTGCCATCAGGGACACAGGGGTGAGCAATCAGCCCCAGCATTTT. It encodes CAIRDTGVSNQPQHF. The chain employs TRBV10-3 and TRBJ1-5; 7 junctional bases match TRBD1. The CDR3 covers 15 residues, taking in both the cysteine and the phenylalanine. Just the 45-base CDR3 DNA is kept, in frame starting at base 1. From a lookup of the germline V gene, CDR1 and CDR2 are ENHRY and SYGVKD. Germline trimming amounts to 6 bases on V and 1 base on J, with 6 as the count of junction bases outside the gene matches.